This T cell receptor beta chain was sequenced in a study of healthy donors' naive CD4 and CD8 T cells. Of note for this clonotype: As yet, its antigen is unknown.

Findings of the study overall: Alpha and beta chains were sequenced in bulk without pairing.

Each TCR library used around 500 ng of total RNA and a linear amplification protocol. TCRdb independently ran MiXCR on the reads; one entry per CDR3 protein. Of about 180,000 distinct CDR3 sequences in the sample, about four fifths are singletons; the top ten hold roughly 2.3%. This sequence was found in a pool of human donors in good health; the sample pools cells from several healthy donors. Sequenced material: naive CD4+ and CD8+ T cells sorted from blood, pooled from several donors.

Here the CDR3 reads CSASRDNSGNTIYF. DNA for the CDR3: TGCAGTGCTAGTAGGGACAACTCTGGAAACACCATATATTTT. The J gene is TRBJ1-3, the V gene TRBV20-1, with D maybe TRBD1 (6 bases). CDR1 is DFQATT, CDR2 SNEGSKA, per germline (reference sequence). The germline V and J ends were trimmed by 3 bases and 0 bases, with 9 bases remaining between them. The length of the CDR3 is 14 residues.